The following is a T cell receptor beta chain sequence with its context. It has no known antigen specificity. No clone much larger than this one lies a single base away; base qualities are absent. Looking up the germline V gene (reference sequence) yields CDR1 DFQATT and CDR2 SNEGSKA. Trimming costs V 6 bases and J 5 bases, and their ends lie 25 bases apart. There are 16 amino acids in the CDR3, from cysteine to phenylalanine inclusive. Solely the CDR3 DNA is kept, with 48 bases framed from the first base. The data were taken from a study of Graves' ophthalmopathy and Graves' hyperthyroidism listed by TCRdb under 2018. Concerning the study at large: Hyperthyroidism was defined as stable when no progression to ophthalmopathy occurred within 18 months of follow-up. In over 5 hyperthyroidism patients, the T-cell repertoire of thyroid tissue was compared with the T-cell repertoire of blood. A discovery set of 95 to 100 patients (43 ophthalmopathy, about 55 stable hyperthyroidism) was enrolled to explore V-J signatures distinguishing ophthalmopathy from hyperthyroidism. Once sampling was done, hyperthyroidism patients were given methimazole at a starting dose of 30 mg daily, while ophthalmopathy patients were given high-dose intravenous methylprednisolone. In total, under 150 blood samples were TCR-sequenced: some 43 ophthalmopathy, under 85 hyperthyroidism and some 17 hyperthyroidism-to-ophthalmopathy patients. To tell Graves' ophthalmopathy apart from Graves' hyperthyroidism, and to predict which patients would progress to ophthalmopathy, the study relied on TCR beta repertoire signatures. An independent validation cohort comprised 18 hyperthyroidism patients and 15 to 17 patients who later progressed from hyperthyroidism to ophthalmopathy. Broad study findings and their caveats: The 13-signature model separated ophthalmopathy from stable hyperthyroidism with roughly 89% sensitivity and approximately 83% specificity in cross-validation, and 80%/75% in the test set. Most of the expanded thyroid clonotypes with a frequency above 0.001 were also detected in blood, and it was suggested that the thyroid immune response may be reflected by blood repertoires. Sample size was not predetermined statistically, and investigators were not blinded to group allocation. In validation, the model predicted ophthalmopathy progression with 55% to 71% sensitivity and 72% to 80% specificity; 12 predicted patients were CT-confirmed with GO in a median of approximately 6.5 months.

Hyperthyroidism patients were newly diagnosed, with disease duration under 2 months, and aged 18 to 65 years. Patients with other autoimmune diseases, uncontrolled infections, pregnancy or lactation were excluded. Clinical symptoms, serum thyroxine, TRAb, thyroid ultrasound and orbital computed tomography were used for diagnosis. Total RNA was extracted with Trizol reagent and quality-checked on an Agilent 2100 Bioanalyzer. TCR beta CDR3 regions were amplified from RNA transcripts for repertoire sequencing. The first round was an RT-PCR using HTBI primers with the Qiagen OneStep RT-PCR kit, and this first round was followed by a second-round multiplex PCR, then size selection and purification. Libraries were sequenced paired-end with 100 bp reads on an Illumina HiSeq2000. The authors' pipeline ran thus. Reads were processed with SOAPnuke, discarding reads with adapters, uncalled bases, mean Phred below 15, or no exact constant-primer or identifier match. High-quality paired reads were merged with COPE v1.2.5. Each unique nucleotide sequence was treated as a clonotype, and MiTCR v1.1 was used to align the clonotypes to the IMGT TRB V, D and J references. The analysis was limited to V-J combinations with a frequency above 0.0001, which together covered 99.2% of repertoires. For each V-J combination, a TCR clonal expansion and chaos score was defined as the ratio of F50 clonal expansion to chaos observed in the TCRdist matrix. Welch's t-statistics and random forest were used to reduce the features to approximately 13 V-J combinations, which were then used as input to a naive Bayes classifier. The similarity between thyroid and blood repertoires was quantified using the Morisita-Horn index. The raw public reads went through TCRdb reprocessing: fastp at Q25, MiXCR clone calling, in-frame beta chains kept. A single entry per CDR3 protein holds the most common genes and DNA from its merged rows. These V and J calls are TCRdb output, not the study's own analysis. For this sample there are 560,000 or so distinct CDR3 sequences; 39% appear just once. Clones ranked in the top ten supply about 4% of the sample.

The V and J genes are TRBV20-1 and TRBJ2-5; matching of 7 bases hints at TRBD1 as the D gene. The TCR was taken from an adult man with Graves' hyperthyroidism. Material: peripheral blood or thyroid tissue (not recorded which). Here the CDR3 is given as CSASEGLTGNRETQYF. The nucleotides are TGCAGTGCCTCAGAGGGACTGACAGGGAACAGGGAGACCCAGTACTTC.